These T cell receptor beta chains were read from a single sample in a study of Ad26.COV2.S vaccination and SARS-CoV-2 variants. The protocol was immunoSEQ multiplex PCR, while the TCRdb copy is restricted to in-frame clones and leaves out a portion. The sample consists of around 250,000 clones, around 90% of them appearing once. The specimen was peripheral blood, collected in a trial of Ad26.COV2.S vaccine versus placebo. These receptors were taken from a person between 18 and 59 years old who received the Ad26.COV2.S COVID-19 vaccine or a placebo. The CDR3 runs from the conserved cysteine through the conserved F or W. The D gene is left open where the match is weak. Only part of the rows carry a size: once, few, many, or a class if the clone is expanded.

V: TRBV25-1; D: TRBD1; size: .; J: TRBJ1-2; CDR3: CASSDTGGYGYTF; DNA: TGTGCCAGCAGTGACACAGGGGGATATGGCTACACCTTC
V: TRBV30; D: .; size: .; J: TRBJ1-1; CDR3: CAWSVGGTTEAFF; DNA: TGTGCCTGGAGTGTAGGGGGGACTACTGAAGCTTTCTTT
V: TRBV6-2/TRBV6-3; D: TRBD1; size: once; J: TRBJ2-1; CDR3: CASSADRGRKFF; DNA: TGTGCCAGCAGCGCGGACAGGGGTCGCAAGTTCTTC
V: TRBV3-1/TRBV3-2; D: .; size: .; J: TRBJ2-5; CDR3: CASSLGVWTQYF; DNA: TGTGCCAGCAGCCTCGGAGTATGGACCCAGTACTTC
V: TRBV7-2; D: TRBD2; size: .; J: TRBJ2-1; CDR3: CASTFSAGGPHEQFF; DNA: TGTGCCAGCACCTTTTCAGCGGGAGGGCCGCATGAGCAGTTCTTC
V: TRBV28; D: TRBD1; size: .; J: TRBJ1-5; CDR3: CASSAAQGTYNQPQHF; DNA: TGTGCCAGCAGTGCCGCACAGGGGACCTACAATCAGCCCCAGCATTTT
V: TRBV7-8; D: .; size: once; J: TRBJ1-5; CDR3: CASSLSPSSNQPQHF; DNA: TGTGCCAGCAGCTTATCCCCCTCTAGCAATCAGCCCCAGCATTTT
V: TRBV4-3; D: .; size: .; J: TRBJ2-6; CDR3: CASSQHYSVLGANVLTF; DNA: TGCGCCAGCAGCCAACACTACAGCGTCCTGGGGGCCAACGTCCTGACTTTC
V: TRBV5-4; D: TRBD2; size: .; J: TRBJ2-3; CDR3: CASSLYSGGAVDTQYF; DNA: TGTGCCAGCAGCCTCTATAGCGGGGGGGCCGTTGATACGCAGTATTTT
V: TRBV14; D: TRBD1; size: .; J: TRBJ1-2; CDR3: CASSQVRGPGGYTF; DNA: TGTGCCAGCAGCCAAGTCAGGGGGCCGGGTGGCTACACCTTC
V: TRBV6-5; D: TRBD1; size: many; J: TRBJ1-2; CDR3: CASRQRGRDYGYTF; DNA: TGTGCCAGCAGGCAGAGGGGGCGAGACTATGGCTACACCTTC
V: TRBV14; D: TRBD2; size: few; J: TRBJ2-1; CDR3: CASSQAGGVGNEQFF; DNA: TGTGCCAGCAGCCAAGCGGGAGGGGTCGGGAATGAGCAGTTCTTC
V: TRBV7-9; D: TRBD2; size: .; J: TRBJ2-3; CDR3: CASSRTSGGFTDTQYF; DNA: TGTGCCAGCAGCCGGACTAGCGGGGGCTTCACAGATACGCAGTATTTT
V: TRBV6-5; D: .; size: .; J: TRBJ1-4; CDR3: CASSSTATNEKLFF; DNA: TGTGCCAGCAGTTCGACAGCAACTAATGAAAAACTGTTTTTT
V: TRBV4-1; D: TRBD1; size: .; J: TRBJ2-7; CDR3: CASSQDKDRTYEQYF; DNA: TGCGCCAGCAGCCAAGATAAGGACAGGACCTACGAGCAGTACTTC
V: TRBV10-3; D: TRBD1; size: .; J: TRBJ1-2; CDR3: CAINSGQGNYGYTF; DNA: TGTGCCATCAATTCGGGACAGGGTAACTATGGCTACACCTTC
V: TRBV7-9; D: .; size: .; J: TRBJ2-5; CDR3: CATSTSSYQETQYF; DNA: TGTGCCACCTCGACCAGCAGCTACCAAGAGACCCAGTACTTC
V: TRBV7-9; D: TRBD2; size: .; J: TRBJ2-5; CDR3: CASSLSGVAGGQETQYF; DNA: TGTGCCAGCAGCTTATCCGGGGTAGCGGGGGGGCAAGAGACCCAGTACTTC
V: TRBV4-3; D: .; size: .; J: TRBJ1-2; CDR3: CASSQEGGAGYGYTF; DNA: TGCGCCAGCAGCCAAGAAGGGGGTGCGGGCTATGGCTACACCTTC
V: TRBV11-1; D: .; size: .; J: TRBJ2-5; CDR3: CASSATGMWETQYF; DNA: TGTGCCAGCAGCGCAACAGGGATGTGGGAGACCCAGTACTTC
V: TRBV6-2/TRBV6-3; D: .; size: .; J: TRBJ1-6; CDR3: CASSALRGGNSPLHF; DNA: TGTGCCAGCAGTGCCCTGAGGGGGGGGAATTCACCCCTCCACTTT
V: TRBV3-1/TRBV3-2; D: .; size: .; J: TRBJ2-3; CDR3: CASSQQEATQYF; DNA: TGTGCCAGCAGCCAGCAGGAAGCTACGCAGTATTTT
V: TRBV15; D: TRBD1; size: .; J: TRBJ2-2; CDR3: CATSRGDRGGTGELFF; DNA: TGTGCCACCAGCAGAGGAGACAGGGGAGGCACCGGGGAGCTGTTTTTT
V: TRBV13; D: .; size: .; J: TRBJ1-1; CDR3: CASSLAGRTEAFF; DNA: TGTGCCAGCAGCTTAGCAGGGCGCACTGAAGCTTTCTTT
V: TRBV7-8; D: TRBD1; size: .; J: TRBJ1-5; CDR3: CASSLGDRVGQPQHF; DNA: TGTGCCAGCAGCTTAGGAGACAGGGTTGGGCAGCCCCAGCATTTT
V: TRBV13; D: .; size: .; J: TRBJ1-2; CDR3: CASSPFDRPANYGYTF; DNA: TGTGCCAGCAGCCCGTTCGACAGGCCAGCTAACTATGGCTACACCTTC
V: TRBV3-1/TRBV3-2; D: TRBD2; size: .; J: TRBJ2-7; CDR3: CASSHTSGGPEQYF; DNA: TGTGCCAGCAGCCATACTAGCGGGGGGCCTGAGCAGTACTTC
V: TRBV10-3; D: TRBD2; size: .; J: TRBJ2-5; CDR3: CAISESGGRGTQYF; DNA: TGTGCCATCAGTGAGTCCGGCGGGAGGGGGACCCAGTACTTC
V: TRBV24-1; D: TRBD1; size: .; J: TRBJ2-7; CDR3: CATSVTYPGTGGYEQYF; DNA: TGTGCCACCAGTGTTACCTACCCCGGGACAGGGGGCTACGAGCAGTACTTC
V: TRBV2; D: .; size: .; J: TRBJ2-5; CDR3: CASGSDTPETQYF; DNA: TGTGCCAGCGGATCCGACACCCCAGAGACCCAGTACTTC
V: TRBV30; D: TRBD2; size: .; J: TRBJ2-3; CDR3: CAWSPLAGGPDTQYF; DNA: TGTGCCTGGAGTCCACTAGCGGGAGGGCCCGATACGCAGTATTTT
V: TRBV27; D: .; size: .; J: TRBJ1-2; CDR3: CASSFDQESIYGYTF; DNA: TGTGCCAGCAGTTTCGATCAGGAAAGTATCTATGGCTACACCTTC
V: TRBV5-6; D: .; size: .; J: TRBJ1-5; CDR3: CASSSSESGSNQPQHF; DNA: TGTGCCAGCAGCTCGAGCGAGTCCGGGAGCAATCAGCCCCAGCATTTT
V: TRBV19; D: TRBD1; size: .; J: TRBJ1-1; CDR3: CASTGTGDLRTEAFF; DNA: TGTGCCAGTACCGGGACAGGGGATCTTCGAACTGAAGCTTTCTTT
V: TRBV18; D: TRBD1; size: .; J: TRBJ1-1; CDR3: CASSPGQKNTEAFF; DNA: TGTGCCAGCTCACCGGGACAGAAGAACACTGAAGCTTTCTTT
V: TRBV4-3; D: .; size: .; J: TRBJ1-1; CDR3: CASSQEGGSTEAFF; DNA: TGCGCCAGCAGCCAAGAGGGGGGAAGCACTGAAGCTTTCTTT
V: TRBV10-2; D: .; size: few; J: TRBJ2-2; CDR3: CASSAYGELFF; DNA: TGCGCCAGCAGTGCATACGGGGAGCTGTTTTTT
V: TRBV5-1; D: .; size: .; J: TRBJ2-2; CDR3: CASSPSGTGELFF; DNA: TGCGCCAGCAGCCCTTCCGGCACCGGGGAGCTGTTTTTT
V: TRBV30; D: TRBD1; size: .; J: TRBJ1-1; CDR3: CAWSAGQGSTEAFF; DNA: TGTGCCTGGAGTGCGGGACAGGGGAGTACTGAAGCTTTCTTT
V: TRBV12-5; D: .; size: .; J: TRBJ2-2; CDR3: CASASGYSGELFF; DNA: TGTGCTAGTGCCTCCGGTTATTCCGGGGAGCTGTTTTTT
V: TRBV4-3; D: .; size: .; J: TRBJ2-1; CDR3: CASSQDVLAGSTNEQFF; DNA: TGCGCCAGCAGCCAAGATGTACTAGCAGGTTCCACCAATGAGCAGTTCTTC
V: TRBV30; D: .; size: once; J: TRBJ1-2; CDR3: CAWISHGYTF; DNA: TGTGCCTGGATCTCCCATGGCTACACCTTC
V: TRBV3-1/TRBV3-2; D: .; size: few; J: TRBJ1-2; CDR3: CASSLGWGTDGYTF; DNA: TGTGCCAGCAGCCTCGGGTGGGGGACCGATGGCTACACCTTC
V: TRBV9; D: .; size: .; J: TRBJ2-1; CDR3: CASSVMAGINEQFF; DNA: TGTGCCAGCAGCGTAATGGCAGGGATCAATGAGCAGTTCTTC
V: TRBV11-2; D: .; size: .; J: TRBJ2-1; CDR3: CASSLQGGSYNEQFF; DNA: TGTGCCAGCAGCCTACAGGGTGGTTCCTACAATGAGCAGTTCTTC
V: TRBV18; D: .; size: .; J: TRBJ1-4; CDR3: CASSPTRGFKKKLFF; DNA: TGTGCCAGCTCACCAACGAGGGGCTTCAAGAAAAAACTGTTTTTT
V: TRBV5-4; D: .; size: .; J: TRBJ2-2; CDR3: CASSQMNSPGGELFF; DNA: TGTGCCAGCAGCCAGATGAACTCCCCCGGGGGGGAGCTGTTTTTT
V: TRBV19; D: TRBD2; size: .; J: TRBJ2-3; CDR3: CASSISGIGTDTQYF; DNA: TGTGCCAGTAGTATTAGCGGGATAGGTACAGATACGCAGTATTTT
V: TRBV7-2; D: TRBD2; size: .; J: TRBJ2-2; CDR3: CASSLGTSGRAGELFF; DNA: TGTGCCAGCAGCCTCGGGACTAGCGGGAGGGCCGGGGAGCTGTTTTTT
V: TRBV2; D: .; size: .; J: TRBJ1-2; CDR3: CASSERHSYGYTF; DNA: TGTGCCAGCAGTGAAAGGCACAGCTATGGCTACACCTTC
V: TRBV10-3; D: TRBD1; size: once; J: TRBJ1-2; CDR3: CAIGQGYGYTF; DNA: TGTGCCATTGGACAGGGCTATGGCTACACCTTC
V: TRBV15; D: .; size: .; J: TRBJ1-2; CDR3: CATSRSLERANYGYTF; DNA: TGTGCCACCAGCAGGTCATTGGAACGGGCAAACTATGGCTACACCTTC
V: TRBV7-2; D: .; size: .; J: TRBJ2-1; CDR3: CASSLGFYNEQFF; DNA: TGTGCCAGCAGCCTAGGCTTCTACAATGAGCAGTTCTTC
V: TRBV9; D: .; size: .; J: TRBJ2-3; CDR3: CASSVVGVTDTQYF; DNA: TGTGCCAGCAGCGTAGTGGGGGTCACAGATACGCAGTATTTT
V: TRBV7-9; D: .; size: once; J: TRBJ2-1; CDR3: CASSLGRDYNEQFF; DNA: TGTGCCAGCAGCTTAGGGCGGGACTACAATGAGCAGTTCTTC